This T cell receptor beta chain was captured in a study of quantifying T cell responses using KT2 cells. Overall study: cDNA was made from DNase-treated RNA using alpha and beta constant primers.

This CDR3 is built from 15 residues. V lost 0 bases, J lost 4 bases, and 12 bases lay in between. Germline CDR1 SGHRS, CDR2 YFSETQ. An oligo carrying a UMI was ligated to the cDNA 3' end. An equimolar mix of RC1.1 and RC1.2 primed the beta chain across TRBC1 and TRBC2. TCRdb reprocessed the UMI-ligation and nested PCR reads via MiXCR and lists one record per CDR3 protein. The repertoire holds more than 55,000 distinct CDR3 sequences, with approximately 13% as singletons. Fixed numbers of PBMC received varying amounts of KT2 cells. The sequenced material came from PBMCs spiked with cells of the T cell clone KT2. This TCR was sampled from a human donor. The chain joins TRBV5-1 to TRBJ2-3; tentatively, D is TRBD2 (6 bases). The CDR3, as DNA: TGCGCCAGCAGCTTGGCAGGCGGGGTGGCAGATACGCAGTATTTT. Protein sequence: CASSLAGGVADTQYF.